What follows describes a single T cell receptor (beta chain). Its specificity is not known. The sample belongs to a study of identical twins. Overall study results and limits: The study based its conclusions on cross-sectional statistical analysis and did not follow the same donors. Among monozygotic twins, out-of-frame TCR alpha sharing exceeded what models predicted.

TCRdb re-derived calls from the 5' RACE reads in MiXCR, one entry per CDR3 protein. Among approximately 590,000 distinct CDR3 sequences listed, 9.5% to 10% were seen once. Trimming removed 0 bases at V and 3 bases at J, with 7 bases between. The CDR3 covers 13 residues. From germline, CDR1 is SGDLS and CDR2 YYNGEE. This sample was shared with a second study, whose subject was yellow fever vaccine responses in identical twins.

This rearrangement joins TRBV9 to TRBJ2-7; D remains ambiguous. Sequenced: PBMCs. The sequence was collected from a woman under 30 in good health. Here the CDR3 reads CASSVEPGYEQYF. The CDR3 DNA reads TGTGCCAGCAGCGTAGAACCCGGCTACGAGCAGTACTTC.